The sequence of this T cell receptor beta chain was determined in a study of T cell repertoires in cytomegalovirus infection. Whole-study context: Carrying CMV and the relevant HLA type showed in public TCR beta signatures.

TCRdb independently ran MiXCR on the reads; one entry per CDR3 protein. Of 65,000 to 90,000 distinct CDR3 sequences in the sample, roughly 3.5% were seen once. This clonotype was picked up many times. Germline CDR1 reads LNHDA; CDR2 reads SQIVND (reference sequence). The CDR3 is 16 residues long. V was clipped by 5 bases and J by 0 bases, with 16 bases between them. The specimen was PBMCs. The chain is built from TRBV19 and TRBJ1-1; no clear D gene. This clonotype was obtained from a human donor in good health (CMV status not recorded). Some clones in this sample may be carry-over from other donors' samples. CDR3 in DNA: TGTGCCAGTAGTCTAATCGGCGGACTCATGAACACTGAAGCTTTCTTT. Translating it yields CASSLIGGLMNTEAFF.